Below, one T cell receptor beta chain is given with its context. The protocol was immunoSEQ multiplex PCR, while the TCRdb copy is restricted to in-frame clones and leaves out a portion. This table has a few hundred thousand clones, 70% to 90% appearing once. The data derive from a study of blood T cell repertoires in COVID-19. The CDR3 has 13 residues. CDR1 is MDHEN and CDR2 is SYDVKM in the germline V gene. After removal of 2 bases from V and 11 bases from J, the junction contained 8 bases not matched to a gene. The chain combines TRBV28 with TRBJ1-1; 7 bases align to TRBD1. The sequenced sample was peripheral blood. This receptor was obtained from an older woman with COVID-19, enrolled during active disease. This CDR3 reads CASSLPRQGEAFF. In DNA, the CDR3 is TGTGCCAGCAGTTTACCCCGTCAGGGGGAGGCTTTCTTT. Full variable domain (outside the CDR3, taken from reference TRBV28 and TRBJ1-1): DVKVTQSSRYLVKRTGEKVFLECVQDMDHENMFWYRQDPGLGLRLIYFSYDVKMKEKGDIPEGYSVSREKKERFSLILESASTNQTSMYLCASSLPRQGEAFFGQGTRLTVV.